These 11 T cell receptor beta chains came from one sample sequenced in a study of quantifying T cell responses using KT2 cells. Study as a whole: cDNA was made from DNase-treated RNA using alpha and beta constant primers.

Each cDNA got a UMI-containing oligo ligated at its 3' end. An equimolar mix of RC1.1 and RC1.2 primed the beta chain across TRBC1 and TRBC2. TCRdb processed the UMI-ligation and nested PCR reads anew with MiXCR; each CDR3 protein has one entry. The sample has about 33,000 distinct CDR3 sequences, 9% to 12% seen once. Sequencing was carried out using PBMCs spiked with cells of the T cell clone KT2. All receptors derive from a human donor.

This clonotype was observed at least ten times. The CDR3 region is CSASPTASPEGEYF. DNA of the CDR3: TGCAGTGCTAGCCCGACAGCGTCCCCCGAAGGGGAGTACTTC. V is TRBV20-1 and J is TRBJ2-7, with D maybe TRBD1 (5 bases). Per the germline V gene, CDR1 is DFQATT and CDR2 is SNEGSKA (reference sequence). Trimming removed 3 bases at V and 11 bases at J, with 23 bases between. There are 14 residues in the CDR3.

This clonotype was counted only a few times. The rearrangement links TRBV9 to TRBJ2-5; D is perhaps TRBD2 (5 bases). Trimming cost V 3 bases and J 4 bases, with 10 bases left between them. Germline CDR1 is SGDLS and CDR2 is YYNGEE. The CDR3 is 13 amino acids. CDR3 loop: CASSAAGIETQYF. The CDR3 DNA follows: TGTGCCAGCAGCGCCGCGGGTATAGAGACCCAGTACTTC.

This clonotype has a count of ten or more. The rearrangement uses TRBV18 and TRBJ2-3, with D possibly matching TRBD1 (6 bases). The CDR3 has 16 residues. V was pared by 3 bases and J by 1 base, with 14 bases between. The germline V gene encodes CDR1 KGHSH and CDR2 LQKENI. The CDR3, as DNA: TGTGCCAGCTCACCGTATGGACAGAGGGGCACAGATACGCAGTATTTT. This translates into CASSPYGQRGTDTQYF. The whole variable domain, filled in from reference TRBV18 and TRBJ2-3, reads NAGVMQNPRHLVRRRGQEARLRCSPMKGHSHVYWYRQLPEEGLKFMVYLQKENIIDESGMPKERFSAEFPKEGPSILRIQQVVRGDSAAYFCASSPYGQRGTDTQYFGPGTRLTVL.

This clonotype appeared many times. V and J are TRBV12-5 and TRBJ1-5; 7 nucleotides match TRBD1. CDR1 is LGHNT, CDR2 FRNRAP, per germline. With V trimmed by 2 bases and J by 3 bases, 1 base remained unmatched. This CDR3 is 14 amino acids long. Written as DNA, the CDR3 is TGTGCTAGTGGTTTGCAGGGGGTCAATCAGCCCCAGCATTTT. Encoded protein: CASGLQGVNQPQHF.

Only a few counts were recorded for this clonotype. The chain recombines TRBV20-1 with TRBJ2-7; 11 bases match TRBD2. The CDR3 sequence is 15 residues long. CDR1 and CDR2 (germline): DFQATT, SNEGSKA (reference sequence). V was clipped by 3 bases and J by 2 bases; unmatched bases: 6. CDR3 DNA sequence: TGCAGTGCTAGTCCTAGCGGGGGGTCTACCTACGAGCAGTACTTC. Residues: CSASPSGGSTYEQYF.

This chain joins TRBV6-1 and TRBJ1-5; 7 nucleotides line up with TRBD1. The CDR3 contains 16 residues. Germline CDR1 MNHNS, CDR2 SASEGT. With V trimmed by 2 bases and J by 2 bases, 6 bases remained unmatched. The CDR3 DNA is TGTGCCAGCAGTGAACAAGGGGGCGCGGGCAATCAGCCCCAGCATTTT. Its protein is CASSEQGGAGNQPQHF.

As DNA, the CDR3 is TGCGCCAGCAGCCAGCCGACTAGCGGGGGGACTCGCTCCTACGAGCAGTACTTC. This encodes CASSQPTSGGTRSYEQYF. The rearrangement links TRBV4-1 to TRBJ2-7, with 13 positions matching TRBD2. The CDR3 is made up of 18 amino acids. CDR1 is MGHRA and CDR2 is YSYEKL in the germline V gene. Trimming removed 3 bases from V and 0 bases from J; junction bases left unmatched: 8.

By share, this clonotype counts as medium-sized (0.01 to 0.1%). In nucleotides, the CDR3 is TGCGCCAGCAGCCAAGGGCCCAGCCCTAATGAAAAACTGTTTTTT. Translated, it gives CASSQGPSPNEKLFF. The rearrangement joins TRBV4-1 to TRBJ1-4; no clear D gene. The length of the CDR3 is 15 residues. Germline lookup yields CDR1 MGHRA and CDR2 YSYEKL. V was shortened by 1 base and J by 3 bases, with 9 bases between the two germline ends.

This clonotype has a count of ten or more. The gene calls are TRBV18 and TRBJ2-7, with 9 bases lining up with TRBD2. Germline-derived CDR1 and CDR2 are KGHSH and LQKENI. The CDR3 contains 16 residues. V gave up 0 bases and J gave up 4 bases; unmatched junction bases: 7. The CDR3 region has the DNA TGTGCCAGCTCACCACCGTACAGCGGGAGGAATTACGAGCAGTACTTC. Translation: CASSPPYSGRNYEQYF.

This clonotype is deemed medium-sized (0.01 to 0.1%). The J gene is TRBJ1-1, the V gene TRBV20-1; D gene ambiguous. The CDR3 has 11 residues. Germline CDR1 and CDR2: DFQATT and SNEGSKA (reference sequence). The CDR3 DNA reads TGCAGGGAAAGACTGAACACTGAAGCTTTCTTT. Protein product: CRERLNTEAFF.

This chain joins TRBV20-1 and TRBJ2-5; TRBD2 might be the D (7 bases). V lost 5 bases and J 5 bases, leaving 15 bases between the germline ends. The CDR3 length is 13 residues. CDR1 DFQATT and CDR2 SNEGSKA come from the germline V gene (reference sequence). CDR3 region: CSAASGGAETQYF. The CDR3 DNA reads as TGCAGTGCTGCGTCGGGGGGCGCGGAGACCCAGTACTTC.